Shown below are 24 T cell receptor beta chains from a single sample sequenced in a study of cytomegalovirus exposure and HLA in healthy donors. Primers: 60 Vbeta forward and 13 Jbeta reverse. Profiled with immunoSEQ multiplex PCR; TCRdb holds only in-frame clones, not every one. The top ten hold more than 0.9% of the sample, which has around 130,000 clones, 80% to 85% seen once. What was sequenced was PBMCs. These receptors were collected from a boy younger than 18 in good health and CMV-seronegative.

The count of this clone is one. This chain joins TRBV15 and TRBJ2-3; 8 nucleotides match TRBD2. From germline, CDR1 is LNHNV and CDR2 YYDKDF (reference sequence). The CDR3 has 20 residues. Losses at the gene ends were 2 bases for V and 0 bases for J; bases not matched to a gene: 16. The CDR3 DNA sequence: TGTGCCACCAGCAGAACGGGACTAGTGGGGGGAATTTCTAGCACAGATACGCAGTATTTT. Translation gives CATSRTGLVGGISSTDTQYF.

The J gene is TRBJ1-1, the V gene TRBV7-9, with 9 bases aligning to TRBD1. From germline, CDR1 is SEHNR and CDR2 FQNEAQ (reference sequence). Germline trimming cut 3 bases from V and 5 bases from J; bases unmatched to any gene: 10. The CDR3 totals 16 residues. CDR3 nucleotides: TGTGCCAGCAGCTTCCAAGCCGGGACAGGGAGGACTGAAGCTTTCTTT. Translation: CASSFQAGTGRTEAFF. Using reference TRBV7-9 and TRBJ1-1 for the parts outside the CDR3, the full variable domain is DTGVSQNPRHKITKRGQNVTFRCDPISEHNRLYWYRQTLGQGPEFLTYFQNEAQLEKSRLLSDRFSAERPKGSFSTLEIQRTEQGDSAMYLCASSFQAGTGRTEAFFGQGTRLTVV.

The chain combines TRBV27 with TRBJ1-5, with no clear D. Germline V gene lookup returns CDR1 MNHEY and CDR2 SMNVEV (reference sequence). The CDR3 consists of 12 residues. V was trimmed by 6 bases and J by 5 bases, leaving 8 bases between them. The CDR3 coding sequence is TGTGCCAGCAGCCATGAGGATCAGCCCCAGCATTTT. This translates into CASSHEDQPQHF.

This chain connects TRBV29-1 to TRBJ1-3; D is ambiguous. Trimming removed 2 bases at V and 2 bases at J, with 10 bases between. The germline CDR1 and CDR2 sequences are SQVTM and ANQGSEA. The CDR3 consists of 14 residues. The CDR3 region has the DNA TGCAGCGTTGAAAGCGGGGTAGCTGGAAACACCATATATTTT. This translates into CSVESGVAGNTIYF.

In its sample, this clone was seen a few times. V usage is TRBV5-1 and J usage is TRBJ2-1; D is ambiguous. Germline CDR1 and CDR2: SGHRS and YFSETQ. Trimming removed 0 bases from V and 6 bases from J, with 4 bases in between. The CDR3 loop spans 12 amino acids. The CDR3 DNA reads TGCGCCAGCAGCTTGGGTCTCAATGAGCAGTTCTTC. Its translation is CASSLGLNEQFF. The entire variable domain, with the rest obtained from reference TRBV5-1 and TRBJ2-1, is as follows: KAGVTQTPRYLIKTRGQQVTLSCSPISGHRSVSWYQQTPGQGLQFLFEYFSETQRNKGNFPGRFSGRQFSNSRSEMNVSTLELGDSALYLCASSLGLNEQFFGPGTRLTVL.

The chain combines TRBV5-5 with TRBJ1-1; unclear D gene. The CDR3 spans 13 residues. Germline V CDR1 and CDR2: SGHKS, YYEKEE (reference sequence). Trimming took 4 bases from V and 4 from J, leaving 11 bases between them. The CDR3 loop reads CASSDYDTTEAFF. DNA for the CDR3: TGTGCCAGCAGCGACTACGATACCACTGAAGCTTTCTTT.

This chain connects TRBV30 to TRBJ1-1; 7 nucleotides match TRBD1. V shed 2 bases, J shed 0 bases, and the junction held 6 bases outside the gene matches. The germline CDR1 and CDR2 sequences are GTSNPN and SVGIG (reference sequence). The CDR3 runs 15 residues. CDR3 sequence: CAWSLGTDMNTEAFF. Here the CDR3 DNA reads TGTGCCTGGAGTCTCGGGACAGACATGAACACTGAAGCTTTCTTT.

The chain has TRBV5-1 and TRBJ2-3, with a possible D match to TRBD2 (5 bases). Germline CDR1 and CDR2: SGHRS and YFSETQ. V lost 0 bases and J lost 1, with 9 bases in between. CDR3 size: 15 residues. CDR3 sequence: CASSLELARTDTQYF. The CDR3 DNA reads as TGCGCCAGCAGCTTGGAGCTAGCCCGCACAGATACGCAGTATTTT.

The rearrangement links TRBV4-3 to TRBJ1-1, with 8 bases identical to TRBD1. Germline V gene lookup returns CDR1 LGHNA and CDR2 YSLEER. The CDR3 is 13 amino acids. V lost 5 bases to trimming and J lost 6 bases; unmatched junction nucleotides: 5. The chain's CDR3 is CASSAGGRAEAFF. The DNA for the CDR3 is TGCGCCAGCAGCGCAGGGGGCAGGGCTGAAGCTTTCTTT.

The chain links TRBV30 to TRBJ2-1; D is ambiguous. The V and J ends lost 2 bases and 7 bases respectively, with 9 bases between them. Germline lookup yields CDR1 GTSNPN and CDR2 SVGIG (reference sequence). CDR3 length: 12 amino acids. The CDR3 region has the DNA TGTGCCTGGAGTATATCCAGGAATGAGCAGTTCTTC. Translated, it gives CAWSISRNEQFF.

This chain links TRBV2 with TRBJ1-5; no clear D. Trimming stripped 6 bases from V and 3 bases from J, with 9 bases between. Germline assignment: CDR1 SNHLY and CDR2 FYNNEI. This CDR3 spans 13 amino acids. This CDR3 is CASSEVPNQPQHF. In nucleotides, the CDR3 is TGTGCCAGCAGCGAGGTCCCCAATCAGCCCCAGCATTTT.

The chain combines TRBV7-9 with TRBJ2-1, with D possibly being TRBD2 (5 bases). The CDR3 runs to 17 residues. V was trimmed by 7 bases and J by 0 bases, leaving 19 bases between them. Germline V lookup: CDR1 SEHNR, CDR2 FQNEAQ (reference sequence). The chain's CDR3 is CASTPESDFSSYNEQFF. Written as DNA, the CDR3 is TGTGCCAGCACCCCGGAATCGGACTTTAGCTCCTACAATGAGCAGTTCTTC.

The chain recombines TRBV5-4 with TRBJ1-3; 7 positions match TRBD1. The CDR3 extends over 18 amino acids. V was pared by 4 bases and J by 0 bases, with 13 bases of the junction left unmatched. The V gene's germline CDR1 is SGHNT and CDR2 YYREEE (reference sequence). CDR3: CASSLGQATDYSGNTIYF. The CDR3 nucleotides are TGTGCCAGCAGCCTAGGACAGGCCACCGACTACTCTGGAAACACCATATATTTT.

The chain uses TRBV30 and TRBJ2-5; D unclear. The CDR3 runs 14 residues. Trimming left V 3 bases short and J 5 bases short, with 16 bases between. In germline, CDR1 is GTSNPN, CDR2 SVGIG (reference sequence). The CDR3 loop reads CAWRPDSRPETQYF. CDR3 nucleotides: TGTGCCTGGAGACCCGACTCGCGACCGGAGACCCAGTACTTC.

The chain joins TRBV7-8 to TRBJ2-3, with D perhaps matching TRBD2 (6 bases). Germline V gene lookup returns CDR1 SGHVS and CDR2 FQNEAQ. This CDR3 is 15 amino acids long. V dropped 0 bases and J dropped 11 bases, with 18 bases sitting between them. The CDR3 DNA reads TGTGCCAGCAGCTTAGCCGGGGGTGCCCCATCAGGGCAGTATTTT. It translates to CASSLAGGAPSGQYF.

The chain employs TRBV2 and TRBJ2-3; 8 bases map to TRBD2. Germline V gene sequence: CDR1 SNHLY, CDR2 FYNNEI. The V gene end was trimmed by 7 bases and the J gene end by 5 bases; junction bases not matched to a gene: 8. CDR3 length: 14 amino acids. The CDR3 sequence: CASKLSGGGDTQYF. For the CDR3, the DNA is TGTGCCAGCAAATTAAGCGGGGGTGGAGATACGCAGTATTTT.

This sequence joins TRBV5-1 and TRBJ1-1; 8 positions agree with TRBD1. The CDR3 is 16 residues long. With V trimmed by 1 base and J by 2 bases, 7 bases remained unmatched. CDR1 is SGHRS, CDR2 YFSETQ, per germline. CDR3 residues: CASSLQDRDINTEAFF. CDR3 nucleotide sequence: TGCGCCAGCAGCTTGCAGGACAGGGATATAAACACTGAAGCTTTCTTT.

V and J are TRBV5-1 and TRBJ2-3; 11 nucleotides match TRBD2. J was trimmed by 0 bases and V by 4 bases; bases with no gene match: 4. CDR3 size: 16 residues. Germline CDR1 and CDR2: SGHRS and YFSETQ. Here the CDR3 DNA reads TGCGCCAGCAGCCTTGGGACTAGCGGTAGCACAGATACGCAGTATTTT. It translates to CASSLGTSGSTDTQYF.

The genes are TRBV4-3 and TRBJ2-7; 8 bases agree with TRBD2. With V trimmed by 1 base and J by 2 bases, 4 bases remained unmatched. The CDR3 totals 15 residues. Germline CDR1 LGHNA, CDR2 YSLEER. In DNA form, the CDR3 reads TGCGCCAGCAGCCAAGCGGCAGCGGGAGCCTACGAGCAGTACTTC. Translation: CASSQAAAGAYEQYF.

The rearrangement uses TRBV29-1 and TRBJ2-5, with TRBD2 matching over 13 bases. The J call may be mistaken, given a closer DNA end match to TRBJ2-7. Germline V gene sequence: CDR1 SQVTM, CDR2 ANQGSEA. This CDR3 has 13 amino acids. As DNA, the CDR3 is TGCAGCGCTGGGACTAGCGGGACCTACGAGCAGTACTTC. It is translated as CSAGTSGTYEQYF.

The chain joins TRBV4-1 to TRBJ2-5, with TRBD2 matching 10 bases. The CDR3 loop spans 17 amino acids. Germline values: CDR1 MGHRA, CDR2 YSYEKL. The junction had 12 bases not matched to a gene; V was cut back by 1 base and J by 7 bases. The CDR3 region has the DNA TGCGCCAGCAGCCAAGCCCCAGGCAGCGGGGGGGGTATGACCCAGTACTTC. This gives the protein CASSQAPGSGGGMTQYF.

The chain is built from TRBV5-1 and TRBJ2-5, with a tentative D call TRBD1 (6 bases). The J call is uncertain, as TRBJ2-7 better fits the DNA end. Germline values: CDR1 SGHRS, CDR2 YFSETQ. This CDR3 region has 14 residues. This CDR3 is CASRAPGTLYEQYF. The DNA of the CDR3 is TGCGCCAGCAGAGCTCCCGGGACACTTTACGAGCAGTACTTC.

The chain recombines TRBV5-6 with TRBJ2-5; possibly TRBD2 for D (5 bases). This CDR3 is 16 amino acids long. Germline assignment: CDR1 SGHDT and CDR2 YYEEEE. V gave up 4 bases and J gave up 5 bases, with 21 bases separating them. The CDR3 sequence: CASSARKDYPPETQYF. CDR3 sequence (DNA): TGTGCCAGCAGCGCCCGGAAAGACTATCCCCCGGAGACCCAGTACTTC.

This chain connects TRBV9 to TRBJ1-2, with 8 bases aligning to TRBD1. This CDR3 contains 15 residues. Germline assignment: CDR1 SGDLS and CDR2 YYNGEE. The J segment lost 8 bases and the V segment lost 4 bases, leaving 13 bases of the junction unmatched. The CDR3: CASSKGTGGAIGYTF. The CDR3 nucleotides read TGTGCCAGCAGCAAAGGGACAGGAGGGGCGATCGGCTACACCTTC.